The clone carrying this T cell receptor beta chain was observed a few times. This entry belongs to a study of cytotoxic CD8 clonotypes in ibrutinib-treated CLL. Produced via immunoSEQ multiplex PCR; TCRdb's table is partial and in-frame only. The table records 40,000 to 60,000 clones, 53% of them present only once. The V and J ends lost 1 base and 2 bases, in that order; junction bases with no gene match: 5. CDR1 SGHRS and CDR2 YFSETQ come from the germline V gene. This CDR3 comprises 15 residues. The input for sequencing was PBMCs, taken after 12 months of ibrutinib treatment. The rearrangement links TRBV5-1 to TRBJ2-7; 8 nucleotides match TRBD2. The sequence came from a human donor with chronic lymphocytic leukemia. This chain's CDR3 is CASSLLGSGTYEQYF. CDR3 nucleotide sequence: TGCGCCAGCAGCTTGCTGGGTAGCGGGACCTACGAGCAGTACTTC.